These 22 T cell receptor beta chains originate from one sample sequenced in a study of blood T cell repertoires in COVID-19. Assay: immunoSEQ multiplex PCR; the TCRdb copy retains only in-frame clones and omits some. This sample has about 220,000 clones, with 65% to 85% found just once. The sequenced sample was peripheral blood. The receptors were sampled from a human donor in a cohort sampled during active COVID-19.

This clone showed up just a few times. V usage is TRBV28 and J usage is TRBJ2-2; D possibly corresponds to TRBD1 (6 bases). V lost 1 base to trimming and J lost 5 bases, with 14 bases between them. This CDR3 is built from 16 residues. Germline V gives CDR1 MDHEN, CDR2 SYDVKM. Here the CDR3 DNA reads TGTGCCAGCAGTTTATTAACTGGGGGCTATACCGGGGAGCTGTTTTTT. It specifies CASSLLTGGYTGELFF.

The chain recombines TRBV28 with TRBJ2-1; D uncertain. Per the germline V gene, CDR1 is MDHEN and CDR2 is SYDVKM. V gave up 8 bases and J gave up 4 bases, with 18 bases separating them. This CDR3 has 15 amino acids. The CDR3 reads CASAGFLELYNEQFF. CDR3 nucleotides: TGTGCCAGCGCTGGCTTCCTAGAGCTATACAATGAGCAGTTCTTC.

The gene calls are TRBV27 and TRBJ1-1, with D possibly matching TRBD1 (6 bases). Germline-derived CDR1 and CDR2 are MNHEY and SMNVEV (reference sequence). This CDR3 comprises 18 residues. Deletions cut 6 bases from V and 1 base from J, with 24 bases between. The CDR3 sequence: CASSKSNHAGETNTEAFF. As DNA, the CDR3 is TGTGCCAGCAGCAAATCAAATCACGCAGGGGAAACGAACACTGAAGCTTTCTTT.

This clone appeared a few times. V usage is TRBV19 and J usage is TRBJ1-2, with TRBD1 as a possible D gene (5 bases). The CDR3 has 16 amino acids. The V gene's germline CDR1 is LNHDA and CDR2 SQIVND (reference sequence). Trimming stripped 3 bases from V and 2 bases from J, with 16 bases between. The CDR3 DNA sequence: TGTGCCAGTAGTATGGGGCTCGGAGCCGACAACTATGGCTACACCTTC. Protein sequence: CASSMGLGADNYGYTF. Together with reference TRBV19 and TRBJ1-2, the CDR3 gives the full variable domain: DGGITQSPKYLFRKEGQNVTLSCEQNLNHDAMYWYRQDPGQGLRLIYYSQIVNDFQKGDIAEGYSVSREKKESFPLTVTSAQKNPTAFYLCASSMGLGADNYGYTFGSGTRLTVV.

V and J are TRBV10-3 and TRBJ1-5; tentatively, D is TRBD1 (5 bases). Germline V gene sequence: CDR1 ENHRY, CDR2 SYGVKD. This CDR3 has 13 residues. V lost 8 bases and J 5 bases, leaving 13 bases between the germline ends. Written as DNA, the CDR3 is TGTGCCATCCGGGGGTCGTGGGATCAGCCCCAGCATTTT. This codes for CAIRGSWDQPQHF.

The chain joins TRBV6-5 to TRBJ1-2, with D maybe TRBD1 (6 bases). Germline values: CDR1 MNHEY, CDR2 SVGAGI. The CDR3 loop spans 13 amino acids. V lost 7 bases to trimming and J lost 4 bases, with 13 bases between them. CDR3 sequence reads: CASNKQGFYGYTF. As DNA, the CDR3 is TGTGCCAGCAATAAACAGGGATTCTATGGCTACACCTTC.

V usage is TRBV16 and J usage is TRBJ2-2; D perhaps matches TRBD2 (7 bases). This CDR3 has 17 amino acids. Germline assignment: CDR1 KGHSY and CDR2 FQNENV. The V end was cut by 2 bases, the J end by 4 bases, with 17 bases between. The CDR3 coding sequence is TGTGCCAGCAGCCAACGAGGGAGGGGGAGCACCACCGGGGAGCTGTTTTTT. This gives the protein CASSQRGRGSTTGELFF.

The genes are TRBV6-5 and TRBJ2-2; 10 bases map to TRBD1. Looked up from germline, CDR1 is MNHEY and CDR2 is SVGAGI. V shed 3 bases, J shed 3 bases, and the junction held 4 bases outside the gene matches. This CDR3 is 16 amino acids long. The CDR3 DNA reads TGTGCCAGCAGTTATGGGGGGACAGGGGACACCGGGGAGCTGTTTTTT. Translation: CASSYGGTGDTGELFF.

This rearrangement joins TRBV11-3 to TRBJ1-1; D call uncertain. With 5 bases removed from V and 3 bases from J, the gap between germline ends came to 13 bases. The CDR3 is 14 residues long. CDR1 and CDR2 from the germline V gene are SGHNT and YENEEA. CDR3 nucleotides: TGTGCCAGCAGCCTTTTCGGTGGAGACACTGAAGCTTTCTTT. Encoded protein: CASSLFGGDTEAFF.

The chain recombines TRBV5-1 with TRBJ1-6, with a weak D call TRBD1 (5 bases). Trimming removed 5 bases from V and 5 bases from J, with 17 bases in between. The V gene's germline CDR1 is SGHRS and CDR2 YFSETQ. The CDR3 loop spans 16 amino acids. For the CDR3, the DNA is TGCGCCAGCAGTAGGGCCCCTGACAGCGATAATTCACCCCTCCACTTT. This sequence encodes CASSRAPDSDNSPLHF.

The J gene is TRBJ2-7, the V gene TRBV5-5, with D possibly TRBD2 on 5 matching bases. The V and J ends lost 4 bases and 2 bases respectively, with 13 bases between them. The CDR3 length is 14 residues. Germline CDR1 is SGHKS and CDR2 is YYEKEE (reference sequence). The CDR3 loop is CASSPWTDPYEQYF. Here the CDR3 DNA reads TGTGCCAGCAGCCCATGGACTGACCCCTACGAGCAGTACTTC.

The chain carries TRBV9 and TRBJ2-3; TRBD1 agrees at 9 bases. Unmatched junction bases numbered 4, after V lost 4 bases and J lost 4 bases. This CDR3 region has 14 residues. Germline CDR1 and CDR2: SGDLS and YYNGEE. CDR3 in DNA: TGTGCCAGCAGCTCGGGACAGGGCGCAGATACGCAGTATTTT. Encoded protein: CASSSGQGADTQYF.

The chain joins TRBV3-1 (or the pseudogene TRBV3-2) to TRBJ2-4; 8 positions match TRBD2. V gave up 0 bases and J gave up 13 bases; unmatched junction bases: 2. This CDR3 has 12 amino acids. Germline CDR1 LGHDT, CDR2 YNNKEL (reference sequence). In DNA, the CDR3 is TGTGCCAGCAGCCAAGAGTCGGGAGGGCAGTACTTC. Encoded protein: CASSQESGGQYF.

DNA of the CDR3: TGCGCCAGCAGCCAAGATCTGAGCCACAGGGGTGGTGGAAACACCATATATTTT. Its translation is CASSQDLSHRGGGNTIYF. This chain connects TRBV4-3 to TRBJ1-3; 7 bases fit TRBD1. The CDR3 runs 18 residues. From germline, CDR1 is LGHNA and CDR2 YSLEER. V trimming: 0 bases; J trimming: 3 bases; junction bases outside the gene matches: 11.

This chain connects TRBV5-6 to TRBJ1-2, with D unresolved. The V gene lost 0 bases and the J gene lost 4 bases, with 10 bases spanning the gap. Germline lookup yields CDR1 SGHDT and CDR2 YYEEEE. The CDR3 totals 14 residues. Written as DNA, the CDR3 is TGTGCCAGCAGCTTGGTCGGGGAGGGCTATGGCTACACCTTC. Residues: CASSLVGEGYGYTF.

The chain employs TRBV4-1 and TRBJ1-5, with no clear D. V gave up 1 base and J gave up 0 bases, with 13 bases separating them. CDR3 length: 17 residues. CDR1 and CDR2 (germline): MGHRA, YSYEKL. The CDR3 nucleotides are TGCGCCAGCAGCCAAGTGTCTATCGTTAATAGCAATCAGCCCCAGCATTTT. Translation gives CASSQVSIVNSNQPQHF.

The chain uses TRBV6-1 and TRBJ2-7; a weak D match, TRBD1 (5 bases). This CDR3 spans 13 amino acids. In germline, CDR1 is MNHNS, CDR2 SASEGT. Trimming pared 2 bases from V and 3 bases from J, leaving 8 bases between. The CDR3 spells CASSERGNYEQYF. The CDR3 coding sequence is TGTGCCAGCAGTGAAAGGGGAAACTACGAGCAGTACTTC.

A few counts support this clone. The DNA of the CDR3 is TGTGCCAGCACCCACGGGGAAGCGAACACTGAAGCTTTCTTT. It specifies CASTHGEANTEAFF. The gene calls are TRBV6-5 and TRBJ1-1, with no clear D. The germline V and J ends were trimmed by 7 bases and 1 base, with 13 bases remaining between them. The CDR3 has 14 residues. The germline gives CDR1 MNHEY, CDR2 SVGAGI.

The genes are TRBV7-9 and TRBJ2-7; 7 bases line up with TRBD1. The CDR3 runs to 15 residues. V gave up 5 bases and J gave up 6 bases; unmatched junction bases: 13. The germline V gene has CDR1 SEHNR and CDR2 FQNEAQ (reference sequence). CDR3 sequence reads: CASSPTQGVTVEQYF. CDR3 in DNA: TGTGCCAGCAGCCCCACCCAGGGGGTTACAGTCGAGCAGTACTTC.

The gene calls are TRBV9 and TRBJ2-5; 7 nucleotides line up with TRBD2. The CDR3 runs 14 residues. Germline V CDR1 and CDR2: SGDLS, YYNGEE. J gave up 4 bases and V 1 base, and 4 bases lay outside the gene matches. Here the CDR3 DNA reads TGTGCCAGCAGCGTAAATTGGGGGGGAGAGACCCAGTACTTC. It translates to CASSVNWGGETQYF.

The rearrangement joins TRBV5-8 to TRBJ1-5, with 8 bases lining up with TRBD1. The J segment lost 5 bases and the V segment lost 1 base, leaving 8 bases of the junction unmatched. The CDR3 contains 16 residues. The germline CDR1 and CDR2 sequences are SGHTS and YDEGEE. In nucleotides, the CDR3 is TGTGCCAGCAGCTTGCCGACAGGGGAGGGCGATCAGCCCCAGCATTTT. Amino acid sequence: CASSLPTGEGDQPQHF.

This clone was seen just once. The rearrangement uses TRBV6-1 and TRBJ1-2; a weak D match, TRBD1 (6 bases). From germline, CDR1 is MNHNS and CDR2 SASEGT. The CDR3 has 16 residues. Trimming removed 8 bases from V and 1 base from J, with 20 bases in between. Written as DNA, the CDR3 is TGTGCCAGCGGGGAAGCAACAGGGACCAATAACTATGGCTACACCTTC. Encoded protein: CASGEATGTNNYGYTF.